This T cell receptor (beta chain) was retrieved from a study of blood T cell repertoires in COVID-19 (TCRdb year 2020). About the full investigation: Samples covering the acute and convalescent phases of COVID-19 were provided by collaborators in the United States, Italy and Spain. The material from the prospective study consisted of cDNA or gDNA derived from T cells, B-cell-depleted T cells, or PBMCs. Deeply sampled blood TCRbeta repertoires from subjects exposed to, actively infected with, or recovered from COVID-19 were included in the dataset. The repertoires were made available in a free public database intended to serve as a resource for research on the immune response to SARS-CoV-2. Samples came from the ongoing ImmuneRACE study (first 160 participants) plus 1,254 subjects from 6 global collaborators. Sample metadata almost always included a de-identified subject ID, COVID-19 status, age in years and sex. Where HLA class I and class II types were available, the types were taken from metadata supplied by the sample provider, not from assay-based typing. Study-wide findings and limitations: Clinical and demographic metadata were provided uncurated, with the amount varying by source and participant.

Worth noting for this clone: No antigen is known for it. Nothing much larger sits one base from this clone, and base qualities are not available.

The immunoSEQ Assay, a bias-controlled multiplex PCR, was used to amplify TCRbeta CDR3 regions from genomic DNA. Processing in the source paper ran as follows. The number of nucleated cells in each sample was estimated from the amplification of reference gene primers within the assay. To quantify the absolute abundance of each unique TCRbeta CDR3 rearrangement, sequence reads were collapsed and filtered. For each sample, productive Simpson clonality was calculated as the square root of Simpson's diversity index over productive rearrangements. TCRdb took over this immuneACCESS table, retaining in-frame rearrangements with V and J assigned. Such tables are incomplete; in checked studies, under half of the missing clones stem from an unresolved V gene, and the remainder is unexplained. D and trimming were read from the DNA, whereas the V and J calls and clone size are those reported in that table. In all, the sample holds about 250,000 clones, and around 82% of those were seen once. The ten largest clones represent approximately 15% of the sample.

The germline V gene (reference sequence) yields GTSNPN for CDR1 and SVGIG for CDR2. Taken from cysteine to phenylalanine, the CDR3 has 13 residues. Only CDR3 DNA remains: 39 bases, in frame from the first base. V lost 7 bases and J lost 4 bases, and the count of bases not matched to a germline gene is 8. One collaborating source in Seattle enrolled patients while the patients were actively infected and followed the patients over time throughout the course of disease. Each collaborating institution followed its own protocols to collect whole blood in K2EDTA tubes. Collaborator samples were shipped for TCRbeta analysis as frozen whole blood, isolated PBMCs, or DNA extracted from either sample type.

The chain uses TRBV30 and TRBJ1-2; the junction holds 8 bases that match TRBD1. The origin of this receptor is a person between 65 and 80 years old with COVID-19, enrolled during active disease. Sequencing used peripheral blood. For the CDR3, the sequence is CAYQDRVIYGYTF. The nucleotide sequence reads as follows: TGTGCCTACCAGGACAGGGTAATCTATGGCTACACCTTC.